This paragraph covers one T cell receptor (beta chain) sequence. The antigen is undetermined. In germline, CDR1 is MRHNA, CDR2 SNTAGT. The CDR3 consists of 13 residues. V lost 0 bases and J lost 7, with 7 bases in between. This sample was included in a study of OX40 agonist ivuxolimab in advanced cancers. Study details: Across the patients, intravenous ivuxolimab was delivered every 2 weeks at 0.01 to 10 mg/kg.

Repertoires were generated with immunoSEQ multiplex PCR, while TCRdb's copy carries only in-frame clones and drops some. The repertoire holds tens of thousands of clones, approximately 84% seen once, with about 35% in the top ten. If patients had autoimmune disease history or systemic immunosuppression, they were excluded. General study results and limits: The expanded peripheral T cells' antigen specificity was not determined.

This specimen consisted of CD4+ or CD8+ T cells sorted from blood, obtained in a trial of the OX40 agonist ivuxolimab. This TCR came from an adult with an advanced solid tumor such as melanoma, head and neck, liver or kidney cancer. The chain is built from TRBV6-4 and TRBJ2-1; D is perhaps TRBD1 (5 bases). The CDR3 coding sequence is TGTGCCAGCAGTGACTCGACAGCAAATGAGCAGTTCTTC. Translated, it gives CASSDSTANEQFF.